This paragraph reports one T cell receptor (beta chain). Its antigen is not known. This sample is part of a study of vaccination and CD4 T cells after COVID-19. On the study more broadly: Post-vaccine sampling followed dose two by a median roughly 70 days (range 14 to 241).

The treatment is: approximately 9-day PBMC culture with coronavirus spike peptide pools or control peptides (ViraFEST assay). Trimming stripped 0 bases from V and 3 bases from J, with 12 bases between. CDR3 size: 14 residues. The germline gives CDR1 DFQATT, CDR2 SNEGSKA (reference sequence). Whole-study findings and limits: From about 20 to 38, the median of SARS-CoV-2-reactive clonotypes rose without reaching significance.

Researchers used the Oncomine TCR Beta short-read assay to sequence DNA from cultured CD4+ T cells. TCRdb passed the PCR reads through MiXCR, listing each CDR3 protein once. The sample consists of fewer than 20,000 distinct CDR3 sequences, around 47% of them appearing once. The chain recombines TRBV20-1 with TRBJ2-7; D uncertain. This sequence was found in a human donor who had recovered from COVID-19. Sequenced material: CD4+ T cells from blood, cultured in vitro, taken before SARS-CoV-2 vaccination. The CDR3, as DNA: TGCAGTGCTAGAGATATCCGGCTAGGCTACGAGCAGTACTTC. It specifies CSARDIRLGYEQYF.